Following are 9 T cell receptor beta chains from one sample sequenced in a study of T cells in Graves' hyperthyroidism and ophthalmopathy. RNA transcripts provided the source from which TCR beta CDR3 regions were amplified. During a first-round RT-PCR of the TCR CDR3, the HTBI primer set was used. MiXCR, applied by TCRdb to the multiplex PCR reads, yields one record per CDR3 protein. The repertoire holds 200,000 to 300,000 distinct CDR3 sequences, with approximately 23% as singletons. Source material: blood. The source of these receptors is a woman aged 40 to 50 with Graves' ophthalmopathy.

This clonotype was seen at least ten times. The chain uses TRBV30 and TRBJ2-2; D perhaps matches TRBD1 (6 bases). Trimming left V 5 bases short and J 0 bases short, with 10 bases between. Germline values: CDR1 GTSNPN, CDR2 SVGIG (reference sequence). This CDR3 is 14 amino acids long. CDR3 loop: CAWDDRTNTGELFF. CDR3 nucleotides: TGTGCCTGGGACGACAGGACGAACACCGGGGAGCTGTTTTTT.

Ten or more counts support this clonotype. The chain joins TRBV6-1 to TRBJ1-1; D unresolved. Germline CDR1 is MNHNS and CDR2 is SASEGT. The length of the CDR3 is 13 residues. V was shortened by 11 bases and J by 0 bases, with 13 bases between the two germline ends. CDR3 amino acids: CASQIAMNTEAFF. CDR3 in DNA: TGTGCCTCCCAGATAGCAATGAACACTGAAGCTTTCTTT.

V usage is TRBV12-3 or TRBV12-4 and J usage is TRBJ2-4, with D perhaps matching TRBD1 or TRBD2 (6 bases each). V lost 6 bases to trimming and J lost 8 bases, with 11 bases between them. This CDR3 contains 12 residues. CDR3 nucleotide sequence: TGTGCCAGCAGAGAGGGGGGTGACATTCAGTACTTC. Its protein product is CASREGGDIQYF.

The sample holds many counts of this clonotype. J is TRBJ2-2 and V is TRBV27, with 8 nucleotides matching TRBD2. Germline V gene sequence: CDR1 MNHEY, CDR2 SMNVEV (reference sequence). This CDR3 contains 16 residues. With 5 bases clipped from V and 1 base from J, the junction kept 6 bases outside the gene matches. The CDR3 DNA sequence: TGTGCCAGCAGTCGTTGGACTAGCTTGAACACCGGGGAGCTGTTTTTT. The encoded protein is CASSRWTSLNTGELFF.

This clonotype was recorded many times. The gene calls are TRBV7-3 and TRBJ2-5; the match to TRBD2 covers 12 bases. Looked up from germline, CDR1 is SGHTA and CDR2 is FQGTGA. The CDR3 has 20 amino acids. The trim removed 5 bases at V and 2 bases at J, leaving 18 bases unmatched. CDR3 bases: TGTGCCAGCAGCCCGCAGCCTACTAGCGGGAGGCCCACGAGGCAAGAGACCCAGTACTTC. Its protein product is CASSPQPTSGRPTRQETQYF.

The V and J genes are TRBV20-1 and TRBJ1-3; no clear D. Trimming stripped 2 bases from V and 0 bases from J, with 8 bases between. The CDR3 is made up of 14 amino acids. The germline gives CDR1 DFQATT, CDR2 SNEGSKA (reference sequence). The CDR3 here is CSARSPRSGNTIYF. CDR3 DNA sequence: TGCAGTGCTAGATCCCCACGCTCTGGAAACACCATATATTTT.

The gene calls are TRBV6-1 and TRBJ2-7; 14 nucleotides agree with TRBD2. The CDR3 loop spans 14 amino acids. Trimming took 2 bases from V and 12 from J; bases not matched to a gene: 6. Germline V lookup: CDR1 MNHNS, CDR2 SASEGT. The CDR3 coding sequence is TGTGCCAGCAGTGAACGGGGGACTAGCGGGAGATGGTACTTC. Protein sequence: CASSERGTSGRWYF.

As to this clonotype: This may arise from a read error, as a much more abundant clone is one base away. This chain uses TRBV18 with TRBJ1-1; D is unresolved. This CDR3 is built from 13 residues. CDR1 KGHSH and CDR2 LQKENI come from the germline V gene. V lost 3 bases, J lost 6 bases, and 11 bases lay in between. This CDR3 reads CASSPRAASEAFF. CDR3 nucleotide sequence: TGTGCCAGCTCACCTCGAGCGGCCTCTGAAGCTTTCTTT.

This clonotype was seen at least ten times. The chain employs TRBV11-2 and TRBJ2-2, with D perhaps matching TRBD1 (6 bases). This CDR3 is 14 amino acids long. Germline values: CDR1 SGHAT, CDR2 FQNNGV. V lost 7 bases and J lost 0, with 9 bases in between. CDR3 DNA: TGTGCCAGCAAGCAGGGGACGAACACCGGGGAGCTGTTTTTT. It translates to CASKQGTNTGELFF.